This entry lists 30 T cell receptor beta chains sequenced from one sample in a study of control samples from healthy donors and cancer patients. This table comes from immunoSEQ multiplex PCR, and its TCRdb copy is limited to in-frame clones, with some not included. The sample holds about 130,000 clones, roughly 86% seen once. Material: PBMCs. These receptors all come from a man between 45 and 60 years old with head and neck cancer.

In the case of this clone: The likely explanation is a read error, given a far larger clone one base away. The chain uses TRBV6-5 and TRBJ1-6, with unresolved D. The CDR3 totals 13 residues. Germline CDR1 MNHEY, CDR2 SVGAGI. The CDR3 loop is CASCYDLEGPLHF. The CDR3 DNA sequence: TGTGCCAGCTGTTATGATCTGGAGGGTCCCCTCCACTTT.

The chain is built from TRBV6-1 and TRBJ1-5; D is unresolved. CDR3 length: 15 amino acids. Germline CDR1 and CDR2: MNHNS and SASEGT. V shed 1 base and J shed 0 bases, with 7 bases lying between them. CDR3 amino acids: CASSEVWGSNQPQHF. In DNA, the CDR3 is TGTGCCAGCAGTGAAGTATGGGGTAGCAATCAGCCCCAGCATTTT.

V gene TRBV28 combines with J gene TRBJ2-7; 9 nucleotides match TRBD1. With V trimmed by 4 bases and J by 6 bases, 10 bases remained unmatched. Germline CDR1 MDHEN, CDR2 SYDVKM. CDR3 size: 15 residues. CDR3 region: CASSSLPGQGSEQYF. DNA for the CDR3: TGTGCCAGCAGTTCCCTACCGGGACAGGGAAGCGAGCAGTACTTC.

V is TRBV28 and J is TRBJ2-1, with D perhaps matching TRBD1 or TRBD2 (5 bases each). This CDR3 contains 14 residues. Trimming removed 5 bases at V and 8 bases at J, with 16 bases between. Looked up from germline, CDR1 is MDHEN and CDR2 is SYDVKM. The CDR3 nucleotides read TGTGCCAGCAGTCCTGGGGACCTCCCAGATGAGCAGTTCTTC. It yields the protein CASSPGDLPDEQFF. Supplemented by reference TRBV28 and TRBJ2-1, the full variable domain reads DVKVTQSSRYLVKRTGEKVFLECVQDMDHENMFWYRQDPGLGLRLIYFSYDVKMKEKGDIPEGYSVSREKKERFSLILESASTNQTSMYLCASSPGDLPDEQFFGPGTRLTVL.

V and J are TRBV6-5 and TRBJ1-2; D possibly corresponds to TRBD1 (5 bases). The CDR3 is 12 residues long. V dropped 8 bases and J dropped 4 bases, with 11 bases sitting between them. Per germline, CDR1 MNHEY and CDR2 SVGAGI. The DNA of the CDR3 is TGTGCCAGCGAATATGGGGGCTATGGCTACACCTTC. Translating it yields CASEYGGYGYTF.

The chain carries TRBV6-6 and TRBJ1-2; possibly TRBD1 for D (5 bases). Trimming left V 6 bases short and J 6 bases short, with 17 bases between. The CDR3 loop spans 14 amino acids. Germline V gives CDR1 MNHNY, CDR2 SVGAGI (reference sequence). The CDR3 sequence: CASSKEGARDGYTF. In nucleotides, the CDR3 is TGTGCCAGCAGCAAAGAAGGGGCCCGGGATGGCTACACCTTC.

The rearrangement links TRBV10-3 to TRBJ2-1; D is possibly TRBD2 (6 bases). Germline V CDR1 and CDR2: ENHRY, SYGVKD. The V and J ends lost 4 bases and 9 bases respectively, with 13 bases between them. The CDR3 loop spans 13 amino acids. This CDR3 reads CAISGAPGVEQFF. CDR3 bases: TGTGCCATCAGTGGGGCGCCGGGGGTTGAGCAGTTCTTC.

This clone was counted a few times. The gene calls are TRBV10-3 and TRBJ2-5, with D unclear. The CDR3 is made up of 12 amino acids. The V gene lost 4 bases and the J gene lost 2 bases, with 5 bases spanning the gap. Germline CDR1 is ENHRY and CDR2 is SYGVKD. CDR3 loop: CAISALQETQYF. The CDR3 bases are TGTGCCATCAGTGCCCTACAAGAGACCCAGTACTTC.

The rearrangement uses TRBV11-2 and TRBJ2-3; unclear D gene. The CDR3 extends over 12 amino acids. Germline loops: CDR1 SGHAT, CDR2 FQNNGV. V gave up 2 bases and J gave up 3 bases, with 3 bases separating them. The CDR3 reads CASSLTTDTQYF. For the CDR3, the DNA is TGTGCCAGCAGCTTAACTACAGATACGCAGTATTTT.

This clone was counted once. V and J are TRBV5-1 and TRBJ2-1; 7 positions agree with TRBD1. This CDR3 has 13 residues. Germline loops: CDR1 SGHRS, CDR2 YFSETQ. J was trimmed by 5 bases and V by 4 bases; bases with no gene match: 3. CDR3 sequence (DNA): TGCGCCAGCAGCGGGACAGCTAACAATGAGCAGTTCTTC. Amino acid sequence: CASSGTANNEQFF.

The chain employs TRBV7-2 and TRBJ1-3; D remains unclear. V was pared by 4 bases and J by 3 bases, with 7 bases between. The CDR3 length is 13 residues. Germline V gives CDR1 SGHTA, CDR2 FQGNSA. Here the CDR3 DNA reads TGTGCCAGCAGCTGGTCGGTTGGAAACACCATATATTTT. Translated, it gives CASSWSVGNTIYF.

This chain links TRBV9 with TRBJ1-2, with 9 bases identical to TRBD1. CDR3 length: 17 amino acids. Germline trimming cut 3 bases from V and 4 bases from J; bases unmatched to any gene: 13. CDR1 is SGDLS and CDR2 is YYNGEE in the germline V gene. The chain's CDR3 is CASSAGGAQGASYGYTF. Written as DNA, the CDR3 is TGTGCCAGCAGCGCGGGGGGGGCACAGGGGGCTTCCTATGGCTACACCTTC.

The DNA of the CDR3 is TGTGCCAGCAGCATAGGGGGCTACGGGGAAGCTTTCTTT. It specifies CASSIGGYGEAFF. The J gene is TRBJ1-1, the V gene TRBV7-3; TRBD1 matches at 7 bases. Per the germline V gene, CDR1 is SGHTA and CDR2 is FQGTGA. Germline trimming cut 5 bases from V and 8 bases from J; bases unmatched to any gene: 8. This CDR3 is built from 13 residues.

The gene calls are TRBV10-3 and TRBJ1-1, with D possibly being TRBD1 (6 bases). The CDR3 contains 13 residues. CDR1 and CDR2 from the germline V gene are ENHRY and SYGVKD. Trimming removed 10 bases at V and 9 bases at J, with 21 bases between. The CDR3 DNA reads as TGTGCCACCGACCCCAACGAAACAGGGAAAGCTTTCTTT. This encodes CATDPNETGKAFF.

V usage is TRBV7-9 and J usage is TRBJ1-1; D is perhaps TRBD1 (6 bases). The CDR3 contains 16 residues. Trimming took off 4 bases at V and 1 base at J, with 16 bases between the two ends. Germline assignment: CDR1 SEHNR and CDR2 FQNEAQ (reference sequence). The CDR3 DNA reads as TGTGCCAGCAGCTCTCCCGGGGGGGGCTCGAACACTGAAGCTTTCTTT. It yields the protein CASSSPGGGSNTEAFF.

V and J are TRBV5-4 and TRBJ2-5; D might be TRBD1 or TRBD2, each matching 5 bases. CDR1 is SGHNT, CDR2 YYREEE, per germline (reference sequence). The CDR3 length is 14 residues. V dropped 0 bases and J dropped 5 bases, with 11 bases sitting between them. The CDR3, as DNA: TGTGCCAGCAGCTTGGGGGGGAAGGAGGAGACCCAGTACTTC. Its protein is CASSLGGKEETQYF.

The chain is built from TRBV27 and TRBJ2-1; D is unclear. The CDR3 sequence is 17 residues long. V was pared by 5 bases and J by 3 bases, with 20 bases between. Germline values: CDR1 MNHEY, CDR2 SMNVEV (reference sequence). The CDR3 region has the DNA TGTGCCAGCAGTGAAATGGGCGGCTTCTCTATCTACAATGAGCAGTTCTTC. Protein sequence: CASSEMGGFSIYNEQFF.

V gene TRBV7-3 combines with J gene TRBJ2-1; D might be TRBD1 or TRBD2, each matching 5 bases. Deletions cut 1 base from V and 7 bases from J, with 5 bases between. CDR3 length equals 12 residues. Germline V CDR1 and CDR2: SGHTA, FQGTGA. In DNA form, the CDR3 reads TGTGCCAGCAGCTTAAGGGGGAATGAGCAGTTCTTC. It specifies CASSLRGNEQFF.

V and J are TRBV15 and TRBJ1-2, with D perhaps matching TRBD1 (5 bases). Germline values: CDR1 LNHNV, CDR2 YYDKDF (reference sequence). This CDR3 region has 14 residues. V lost 5 bases to trimming and J lost 8 bases, with 18 bases between them. This chain's CDR3 is CATSPGVGPEGYTF. In DNA form, the CDR3 reads TGTGCCACCAGCCCGGGGGTCGGACCAGAGGGCTACACCTTC.

The chain employs TRBV18 and TRBJ2-1; 8 nucleotides agree with TRBD2. The CDR3 has 14 residues. Germline CDR1 KGHSH, CDR2 LQKENI. Trimming at V came to 3 bases and at J to 5 bases, leaving 3 bases not matched to a gene. The CDR3 coding sequence is TGTGCCAGCTCACCGGGCGGGGGGAACAATGAGCAGTTCTTC. It yields the protein CASSPGGGNNEQFF.

As regards this clone: A read error may produce the germline difference seen at one junction end. Written as DNA, the CDR3 is TGTGCTAGTGCTTTGGGGGTGGGCACAGATACGCAGTATTTT. Translated, it gives CASALGVGTDTQYF. The chain links TRBV12-5 to TRBJ2-3; TRBD1 or TRBD2 may be the D gene (5 bases each). The CDR3 is 14 residues long. Per germline, CDR1 LGHNT and CDR2 FRNRAP. Full variable domain (outside the CDR3, taken from reference TRBV12-5 and TRBJ2-3): DARVTQTPRHKVTEMGQEVTMRCQPILGHNTVFWYRQTMMQGLELLAYFRNRAPLDDSGMPKDRFSAEMPDATLATLKIQPSEPRDSAVYFCASALGVGTDTQYFGPGTRLTVL.

V and J are TRBV30 and TRBJ1-2; unclear D gene. V lost 1 base and J 2 bases, leaving 5 bases between the germline ends. The V gene's germline CDR1 is GTSNPN and CDR2 SVGIG (reference sequence). This CDR3 has 12 residues. The CDR3 DNA sequence: TGTGCCTGGAGTGGAGGGAACTATGGCTACACCTTC. This codes for CAWSGGNYGYTF.

The gene calls are TRBV7-6 and TRBJ2-6; D uncertain. Germline loops: CDR1 SGHVS, CDR2 FNYEAQ. The V gene lost 2 bases and the J gene lost 1 base, with 3 bases spanning the gap. The CDR3 is made up of 14 amino acids. CDR3 nucleotide sequence: TGTGCCAGCAGCTTATATTCTGGGGCCAACGTCCTGACTTTC. Its translation is CASSLYSGANVLTF.

This chain joins TRBV7-2 and TRBJ2-2; no firm D call. CDR3 length: 18 residues. V was clipped by 1 base and J by 2 bases, with 17 bases between them. Germline V gives CDR1 SGHTA, CDR2 FQGNSA. CDR3 protein: CASSLESFKRFNTGELFF. DNA of the CDR3: TGTGCCAGCAGCTTAGAGTCTTTTAAGAGATTTAACACCGGGGAGCTGTTTTTT.

This rearrangement joins TRBV27 to TRBJ1-1, with D uncertain. V was cut by 3 bases and J by 0 bases, with 5 bases left in between. The CDR3 sequence is 13 residues long. Germline lookup yields CDR1 MNHEY and CDR2 SMNVEV (reference sequence). In DNA, the CDR3 is TGTGCCAGCAGTTTCCAGATGAACACTGAAGCTTTCTTT. Translated, it gives CASSFQMNTEAFF.

The rearrangement joins TRBV3-1 (or the pseudogene TRBV3-2) to TRBJ2-7; no firm D call. The CDR3 is 16 amino acids. Deletions cut 0 bases from V and 2 bases from J, with 14 bases between. Germline CDR1 reads LGHDT; CDR2 reads YNNKEL (reference sequence). The CDR3 DNA is TGTGCCAGCAGCCAAGATCCGGAACGGTTCACCTACGAGCAGTACTTC. Its protein is CASSQDPERFTYEQYF.

V gene TRBV13 combines with J gene TRBJ2-1; TRBD1 agrees at 9 bases. The CDR3 spans 15 residues. The J segment lost 4 bases and the V segment lost 8 bases, leaving 9 bases of the junction unmatched. Per germline, CDR1 PRHDT and CDR2 FYEKMQ (reference sequence). This chain's CDR3 is CASAYRDRAYNEQFF. The CDR3 DNA is TGTGCCAGCGCTTACCGGGACAGGGCTTACAATGAGCAGTTCTTC.

Details on this clone: A much larger clone lies a single base off, so this may be a read error. This rearrangement joins TRBV6-4 to TRBJ1-6, with 10 bases aligning to TRBD1. In germline, CDR1 is MRHNA, CDR2 SNTAGT. This CDR3 is 14 amino acids long. The CDR3 nucleotides are TGTGCCAGCAGCGAGACAGGGGGCGGGTCACTCCTCCACTTT. This encodes CASSETGGGSLLHF.

The chain joins TRBV7-2 to TRBJ2-7; 7 bases are a match to TRBD1. Germline CDR1 SGHTA, CDR2 FQGNSA. The V gene end was trimmed by 7 bases and the J gene end by 7 bases; junction bases not matched to a gene: 13. CDR3 length equals 14 residues. CDR3 region: CASKIGGWGWEQYF. CDR3 DNA sequence: TGTGCCAGCAAAATAGGGGGCTGGGGATGGGAGCAGTACTTC. Variable domain in full (rest from reference TRBV7-2 and TRBJ2-7): GAGVSQSPSNKVTEKGKDVELRCDPISGHTALYWYRQSLGQGLEFLIYFQGNSAPDKSGLPSDRFSAERTGGSVSTLTIQRTQQEDSAVYLCASKIGGWGWEQYFGPGTRLTVT.

This clone has only one observation. This chain uses TRBV7-6 with TRBJ2-1; 13 bases match TRBD2. V gave up 6 bases and J gave up 12 bases; unmatched junction bases: 11. The CDR3 totals 15 residues. Germline CDR1 SGHVS, CDR2 FNYEAQ. CDR3 in amino acids: CASSSGTSGTYGQFF. DNA of the CDR3: TGTGCCAGCAGTTCCGGGACTAGCGGGACTTACGGGCAGTTCTTC.